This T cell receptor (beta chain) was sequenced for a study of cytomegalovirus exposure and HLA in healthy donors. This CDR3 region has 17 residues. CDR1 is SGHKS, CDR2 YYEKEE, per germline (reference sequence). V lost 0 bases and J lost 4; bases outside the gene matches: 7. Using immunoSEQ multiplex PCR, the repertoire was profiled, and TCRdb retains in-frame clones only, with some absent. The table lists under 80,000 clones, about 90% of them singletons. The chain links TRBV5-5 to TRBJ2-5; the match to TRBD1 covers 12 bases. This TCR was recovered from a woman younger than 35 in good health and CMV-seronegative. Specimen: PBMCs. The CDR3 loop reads CASSLDLGQGAGETQYF. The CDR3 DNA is TGTGCCAGCAGCTTGGACTTGGGACAGGGGGCCGGAGAGACCCAGTACTTC.